Below, 18 T cell receptor beta chains from the same sample are listed, as sequenced in a study of blood T cell repertoires in COVID-19. The repertoire was sequenced with immunoSEQ multiplex PCR; TCRdb's copy has only in-frame clones and lacks some. The data show some 98,000 clones, approximately 80% seen once. Material: peripheral blood. The source is a man aged 55 to 70 with acute or convalescent COVID-19.

The chain is built from TRBV10-3 and TRBJ1-1, with D unclear. The CDR3 covers 12 residues. V was trimmed by 8 bases and J by 4 bases, leaving 11 bases between them. The germline CDR1 and CDR2 sequences are ENHRY and SYGVKD. The CDR3 loop reads CAIGGPATEAFF. CDR3 nucleotide sequence: TGTGCCATCGGAGGGCCAGCCACTGAAGCTTTCTTT.

The chain carries TRBV9 and TRBJ2-3; D not certain. The CDR3 extends over 15 amino acids. The germline V gene encodes CDR1 SGDLS and CDR2 YYNGEE. Trimming took off 0 bases at V and 8 bases at J, with 16 bases between the two ends. CDR3 nucleotide sequence: TGTGCCAGCAGCGTAGTCGGCCTAGAGGTCGGTACGCAGTATTTT. It specifies CASSVVGLEVGTQYF.

V gene TRBV7-2 combines with J gene TRBJ2-3; possible D gene TRBD1, 5 bases. The V gene lost 5 bases and the J gene lost 6 bases, with 9 bases spanning the gap. Germline V lookup: CDR1 SGHTA, CDR2 FQGNSA. The CDR3 contains 12 residues. The CDR3 sequence: CASSAPGDTQYF. DNA for the CDR3: TGTGCCAGCAGCGCCCCAGGGGATACGCAGTATTTT.

V usage is TRBV29-1 and J usage is TRBJ2-4; TRBD1 aligns across 9 bases. With V trimmed by 2 bases and J by 4 bases, 3 bases remained unmatched. There are 14 residues in the CDR3. The germline V gene has CDR1 SQVTM and CDR2 ANQGSEA. The CDR3 is CSVETGGVKNIQYF. As DNA, the CDR3 is TGCAGCGTTGAAACAGGGGGCGTGAAAAACATTCAGTACTTC.

J is TRBJ1-5 and V is TRBV29-1; 7 bases line up with TRBD1. This CDR3 is built from 13 residues. The ends lost 5 bases at V and 3 bases at J; junction bases unmatched: 4. Germline CDR1 SQVTM, CDR2 ANQGSEA. The chain's CDR3 is CSVQDRNNQPQHF. The CDR3, as DNA: TGCAGCGTTCAGGACAGGAACAATCAGCCCCAGCATTTT.

The chain has TRBV18 and TRBJ1-5, with 8 positions matching TRBD1. V lost 3 bases, J lost 5 bases, and 6 bases stayed unmatched. CDR3 length: 15 amino acids. Germline V gene data show CDR1 as KGHSH and CDR2 as LQKENI. The CDR3 spells CASSPLQGGDQPQHF. The CDR3 DNA is TGTGCCAGCTCACCGCTACAGGGGGGCGATCAGCCCCAGCATTTT.

This clone was recorded once. The CDR3 coding sequence is TGTGCCACCAGTGATCCCAGCCGGACAGGGAACTATGGCTACACCTTC. Protein product: CATSDPSRTGNYGYTF. V gene TRBV24-1 combines with J gene TRBJ1-2, with TRBD1 matching over 8 bases. This CDR3 has 16 residues. Germline CDR1 reads KGHDR; CDR2 reads SFDVKD. The ends lost 3 bases at V and 2 bases at J; junction bases unmatched: 7.

The chain carries TRBV18 and TRBJ2-7; a weak D match, TRBD1 (6 bases). V was clipped by 3 bases and J by 7 bases, with 16 bases between them. Looked up from germline, CDR1 is KGHSH and CDR2 is LQKENI. The CDR3 is 14 amino acids. This chain's CDR3 is CASSPQDSQGEQYF. The CDR3 nucleotides read TGTGCCAGCTCACCCCAGGACAGTCAAGGGGAGCAGTACTTC.

This chain connects TRBV3-1 (or the pseudogene TRBV3-2) to TRBJ2-5; 7 positions agree with TRBD2. The V and J ends lost 4 bases and 4 bases, in that order; junction bases with no gene match: 9. The CDR3 consists of 15 residues. Germline-derived CDR1 and CDR2 are LGHDT and YNNKEL (reference sequence). The CDR3 nucleotides are TGTGCCAGCAGCCGAGGACTAGACTCCAGAGAGACCCAGTACTTC. As protein: CASSRGLDSRETQYF.

The chain has TRBV7-2 and TRBJ1-2; TRBD1 matches 8 bases. CDR1 and CDR2 (germline): SGHTA, FQGNSA. Trimming removed 4 bases from V and 3 bases from J; junction bases left unmatched: 4. The CDR3 contains 14 residues. The CDR3 reads CASSYQTGDYGYTF. In DNA form, the CDR3 reads TGTGCCAGCAGCTACCAGACAGGGGACTATGGCTACACCTTC.

This chain joins TRBV12-3 or TRBV12-4 and TRBJ1-1; D possibly corresponds to TRBD1 (6 bases). V was cut by 6 bases and J by 4 bases, with 12 bases left in between. This CDR3 contains 13 residues. The CDR3 protein is CASSQRGGTEAFF. In nucleotides, the CDR3 is TGTGCCAGCAGCCAAAGGGGGGGCACTGAAGCTTTCTTT.

The rearrangement joins TRBV6-2 or TRBV6-3 to TRBJ2-5, with a possible D match to TRBD2 (7 bases). CDR3 length equals 15 residues. V lost 2 bases to trimming and J lost 2 bases, with 12 bases between them. Germline CDR1 reads MNHEY; CDR2 reads SVGEGT. This CDR3 reads CASSYSGTRQETQYF. CDR3 nucleotides: TGTGCCAGCAGTTACAGCGGGACACGGCAAGAGACCCAGTACTTC.

In its sample, this clone was seen a few times. The gene calls are TRBV28 and TRBJ2-1; D possibly corresponds to TRBD2 (6 bases). Germline CDR1 is MDHEN and CDR2 is SYDVKM. The CDR3 has 15 residues. Deletions cut 6 bases from V and 6 bases from J, with 18 bases between. This CDR3 is CASSPSGVYFNEQFF. The CDR3 nucleotides read TGTGCCAGCAGCCCCTCGGGGGTTTATTTCAATGAGCAGTTCTTC.

This clone was picked up one time. The CDR3 spells CASSLAGGSDYGYTF. The CDR3 DNA is TGTGCCAGCAGCTTAGCAGGAGGATCGGACTATGGCTACACCTTC. This chain links TRBV7-2 with TRBJ1-2; D not certain. This CDR3 is 15 amino acids long. Trimming left V 0 bases short and J 3 bases short, with 11 bases between. CDR1 is SGHTA, CDR2 FQGNSA, per germline.

This chain links TRBV2 with TRBJ2-3; 8 nucleotides align to TRBD2. Germline CDR1 SNHLY, CDR2 FYNNEI. J lost 2 bases, V lost 4 bases, and 5 bases had no gene match. This CDR3 contains 15 residues. The DNA for the CDR3 is TGTGCCAGCAGTGGAGCGGGGGCCCACACAGATACGCAGTATTTT. It specifies CASSGAGAHTDTQYF.

This clone was counted between two and nine times. V and J are TRBV6-4 and TRBJ1-6; 8 bases are shared with TRBD1. From germline, CDR1 is MRHNA and CDR2 SNTAGT. The V and J ends lost 4 bases and 8 bases, in that order; junction bases with no gene match: 4. This CDR3 has 14 amino acids. The CDR3 here is CASSAGQGYSPLHF. Written as DNA, the CDR3 is TGTGCCAGCAGTGCCGGACAGGGTTATTCACCCCTCCACTTT.

This chain connects TRBV3-1 (or the pseudogene TRBV3-2) to TRBJ1-6, with 10 bases fitting TRBD1. The CDR3 is made up of 15 amino acids. The V segment lost 1 base and the J segment 7 bases; nucleotides outside the gene matches: 1. The germline V gene encodes CDR1 LGHDT and CDR2 YNNKEL (reference sequence). CDR3 nucleotides: TGTGCCAGCAGCCAAGGACAGGGGGCGAATTCACCCCTCCACTTT. It codes for CASSQGQGANSPLHF.

V is TRBV6-5 and J is TRBJ2-7; possible D gene TRBD1, 6 bases. Trimming took 2 bases from V and 3 from J, leaving 14 bases between them. The CDR3 spans 15 residues. Looked up from germline, CDR1 is MNHEY and CDR2 is SVGAGI. The CDR3, as DNA: TGTGCCAGCAGTTACGCCCAAAAACAGGGCTACGAGCAGTACTTC. Translated: CASSYAQKQGYEQYF.